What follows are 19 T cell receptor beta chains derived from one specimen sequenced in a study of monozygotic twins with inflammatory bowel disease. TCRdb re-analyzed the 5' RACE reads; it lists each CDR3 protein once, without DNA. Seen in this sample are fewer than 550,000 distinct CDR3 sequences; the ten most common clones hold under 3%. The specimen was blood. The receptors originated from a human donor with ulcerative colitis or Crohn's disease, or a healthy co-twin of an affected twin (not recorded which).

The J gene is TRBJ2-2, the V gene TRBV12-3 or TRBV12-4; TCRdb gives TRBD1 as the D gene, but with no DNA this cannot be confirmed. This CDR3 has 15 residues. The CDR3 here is CASSLENRVTGELFF.

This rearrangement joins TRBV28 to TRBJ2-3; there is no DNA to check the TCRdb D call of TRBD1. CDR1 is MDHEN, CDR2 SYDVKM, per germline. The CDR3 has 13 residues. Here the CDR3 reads CASSSPDTDTQYF.

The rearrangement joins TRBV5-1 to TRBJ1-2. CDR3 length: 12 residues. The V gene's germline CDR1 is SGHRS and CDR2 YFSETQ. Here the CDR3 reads CASSREGNGYTF.

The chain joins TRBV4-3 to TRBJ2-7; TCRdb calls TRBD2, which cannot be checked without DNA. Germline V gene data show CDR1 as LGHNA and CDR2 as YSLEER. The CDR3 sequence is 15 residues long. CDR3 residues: CASSQWTSGTYEQYF.

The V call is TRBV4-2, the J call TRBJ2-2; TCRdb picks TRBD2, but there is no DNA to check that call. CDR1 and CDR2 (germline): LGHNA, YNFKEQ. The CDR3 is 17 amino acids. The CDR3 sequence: CASSQASGGANTGELFF.

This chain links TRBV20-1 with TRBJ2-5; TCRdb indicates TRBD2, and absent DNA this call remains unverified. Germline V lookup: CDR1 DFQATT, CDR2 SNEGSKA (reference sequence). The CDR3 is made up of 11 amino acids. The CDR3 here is CSAPSLGTQYF.

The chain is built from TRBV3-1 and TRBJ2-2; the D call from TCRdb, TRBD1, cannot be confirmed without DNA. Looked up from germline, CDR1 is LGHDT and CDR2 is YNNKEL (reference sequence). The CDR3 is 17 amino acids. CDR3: CASSLDRGLSNTGELFF.

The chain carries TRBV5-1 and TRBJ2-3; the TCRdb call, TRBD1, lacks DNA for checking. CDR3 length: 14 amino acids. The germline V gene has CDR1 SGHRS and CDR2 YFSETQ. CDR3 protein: CASSPVGSTDTQYF.

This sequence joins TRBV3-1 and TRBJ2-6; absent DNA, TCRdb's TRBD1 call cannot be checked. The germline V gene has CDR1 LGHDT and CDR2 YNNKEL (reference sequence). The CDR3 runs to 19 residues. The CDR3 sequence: CASSPEHRGRISGANVLTF.

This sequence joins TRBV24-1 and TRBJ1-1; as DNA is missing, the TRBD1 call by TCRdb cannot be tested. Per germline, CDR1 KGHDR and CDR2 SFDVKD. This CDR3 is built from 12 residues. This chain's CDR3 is CATSDTDRRAFF.

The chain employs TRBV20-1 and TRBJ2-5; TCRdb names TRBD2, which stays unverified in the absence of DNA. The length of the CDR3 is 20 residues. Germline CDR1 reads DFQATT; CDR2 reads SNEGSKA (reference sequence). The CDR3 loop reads CSARDPGLAGGPPHQETQYF.

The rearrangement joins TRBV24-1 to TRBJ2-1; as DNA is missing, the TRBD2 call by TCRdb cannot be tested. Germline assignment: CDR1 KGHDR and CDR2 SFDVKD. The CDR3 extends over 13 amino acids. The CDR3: CATSDLRREALFF.

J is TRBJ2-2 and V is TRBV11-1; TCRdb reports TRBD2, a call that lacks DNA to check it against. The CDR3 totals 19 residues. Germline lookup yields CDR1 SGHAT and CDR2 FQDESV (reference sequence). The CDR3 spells CASSFHTLAGALGTGELFF.

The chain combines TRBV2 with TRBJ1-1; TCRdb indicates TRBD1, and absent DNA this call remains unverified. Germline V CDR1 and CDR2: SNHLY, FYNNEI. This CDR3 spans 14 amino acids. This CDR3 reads CASVPRGGYTEAFF.

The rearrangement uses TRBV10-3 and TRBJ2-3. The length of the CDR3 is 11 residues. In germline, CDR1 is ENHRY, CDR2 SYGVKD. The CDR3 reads CAIARTDTQYF.

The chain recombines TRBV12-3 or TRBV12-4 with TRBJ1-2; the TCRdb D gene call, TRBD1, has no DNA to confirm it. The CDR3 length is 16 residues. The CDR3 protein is CASSLTTGNYPYGYTF.

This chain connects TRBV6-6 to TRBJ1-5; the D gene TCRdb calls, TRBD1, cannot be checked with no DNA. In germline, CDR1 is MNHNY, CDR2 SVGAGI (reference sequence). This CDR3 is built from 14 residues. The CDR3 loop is CASRFGQINQPQHF.

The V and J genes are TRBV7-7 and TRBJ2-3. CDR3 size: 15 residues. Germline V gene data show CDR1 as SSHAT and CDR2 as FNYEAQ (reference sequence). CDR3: CASSFETFGTDTQYF.

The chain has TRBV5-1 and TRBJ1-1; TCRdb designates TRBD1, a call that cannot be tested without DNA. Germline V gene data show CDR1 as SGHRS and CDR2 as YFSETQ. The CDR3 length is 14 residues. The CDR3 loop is CASTGSLMNTEAFF.